These 21 T cell receptor beta chains originate from one sample sequenced in a study of naive and memory T cell subsets. The library had UMIs added by 3' ligation of an oligonucleotide to TCR cDNA. Four PCR rounds used nested alpha and beta constant region primers plus the SP2 primer. MiXCR, run by TCRdb on the 5' RACE reads, gives a single entry per CDR3 protein. Among 50,000 to 65,000 distinct CDR3 sequences listed, approximately 8% were seen once. These receptors were collected from a female donor in good health.

The chain recombines TRBV6-2 or TRBV6-3 with TRBJ1-2, with D possibly matching TRBD1 (5 bases). The CDR3 loop spans 14 amino acids. V lost 5 bases and J 0 bases, leaving 10 bases between the germline ends. CDR1 is MNHEY, CDR2 SVGEGT, per germline. CDR3 loop: CASSIRGANYGYTF. DNA of the CDR3: TGTGCCAGCAGTATAAGGGGAGCTAACTATGGCTACACCTTC.

In this sample, this clonotype turned up many times. The chain uses TRBV6-2 or TRBV6-3 and TRBJ1-6; D unresolved. From germline, CDR1 is MNHEY and CDR2 SVGEGT. The CDR3 length is 14 residues. The V and J ends lost 6 bases and 10 bases respectively, with 16 bases between them. CDR3 amino acids: CASREIVIRSPLHF. CDR3 nucleotides: TGTGCCAGCAGGGAAATAGTGATTCGATCACCCCTCCACTTT.

In nucleotides, the CDR3 is TGTGCCAGCAGCGTCGAAGGTCTCTACACTGAAGCTTTCTTT. Protein: CASSVEGLYTEAFF. This chain connects TRBV7-2 to TRBJ1-1; D is ambiguous. V was shortened by 5 bases and J by 3 bases, with 13 bases between the two germline ends. CDR3 length: 14 residues. Germline assignment: CDR1 SGHTA and CDR2 FQGNSA. The whole variable domain, filled in from reference TRBV7-2 and TRBJ1-1, reads GAGVSQSPSNKVTEKGKDVELRCDPISGHTALYWYRQSLGQGLEFLIYFQGNSAPDKSGLPSDRFSAERTGGSVSTLTIQRTQQEDSAVYLCASSVEGLYTEAFFGQGTRLTVV.

There are many counts of this clonotype. The chain recombines TRBV29-1 with TRBJ1-5; D is uncertain. Per germline, CDR1 SQVTM and CDR2 ANQGSEA. The CDR3 is 13 amino acids. V lost 4 bases, J lost 9 bases, and 16 bases lay in between. The CDR3 DNA follows: TGCAGCGTTGGTACGGGCGGCGTTGGGCCCCAGCATTTT. It codes for CSVGTGGVGPQHF. Filled out from reference TRBV29-1 and TRBJ1-5, the complete variable domain reads SAVISQKPSRDICQRGTSLTIQCQVDSQVTMMFWYRQQPGQSLTLIATANQGSEATYESGFVIDKFPISRPNLTFSTLTVSNMSPEDSSIYLCSVGTGGVGPQHFGDGTRLSIL.

This clonotype was seen ten or more times. The chain links TRBV4-3 to TRBJ1-6, with D perhaps TRBD1 (5 bases). Per germline, CDR1 LGHNA and CDR2 YSLEER. This CDR3 is 17 amino acids long. Trimming left V 2 bases short and J 5 bases short, with 16 bases between. The CDR3 sequence: CASSQIQGSGNNSPLHF. The CDR3 DNA reads as TGCGCCAGCAGCCAAATCCAGGGATCAGGGAATAATTCACCCCTCCACTTT.

On this clonotype itself: An end of the junction does not agree with germline; a read error may underlie this. The rearrangement links TRBV19 to TRBJ2-3; D is unresolved. Germline CDR1 and CDR2: LNHDA and SQIVND (reference sequence). The CDR3 is 14 amino acids. CDR3 in amino acids: CASSQDLSIDTQYF. Here the CDR3 DNA reads TGTGCCAGTAGTCAGGACCTAAGCATAGATACGCAGTATTTT.

This clonotype was counted ten times or more. The chain is built from TRBV18 and TRBJ2-5; 9 bases line up with TRBD1. The CDR3 sequence is 14 residues long. J gave up 4 bases and V 0 bases, and 0 bases lay outside the gene matches. Per the germline V gene, CDR1 is KGHSH and CDR2 is LQKENI. Here the CDR3 reads CASSPPGQGETQYF. In DNA form, the CDR3 reads TGTGCCAGCTCACCACCGGGACAGGGAGAGACCCAGTACTTC.

Points on this clonotype: A much more abundant neighbour one base away suggests this may be a read error. No conserved phenylalanine or tryptophan ends this CDR3, so it is likely a read error. V and J are TRBV4-3 and TRBJ2-7; D remains unclear. CDR3 length: 13 amino acids. Between the trimmed V and J ends, which lost 0 bases and 7 bases, there was a span of 10 bases. In germline, CDR1 is LGHNA, CDR2 YSLEER. The CDR3 DNA reads TGCGCCAGCAGCCAAGATTTCAGAGAAGAGCAGTACTTA. Protein sequence: CASSQDFREEQYL.

In its sample, this clonotype was seen many times. This sequence joins TRBV12-5 and TRBJ2-7; 7 bases are shared with TRBD2. Trimming removed 1 base from V and 5 bases from J; junction bases left unmatched: 5. Germline V lookup: CDR1 LGHNT, CDR2 FRNRAP. The CDR3 spans 14 residues. The CDR3 sequence is CASGLEGRGNEQYF. DNA of the CDR3: TGTGCTAGTGGTTTGGAGGGGAGGGGCAACGAGCAGTACTTC.

This clonotype was detected many times. The rearrangement uses TRBV6-2 or TRBV6-3 and TRBJ1-1; a possible D gene is TRBD1 (6 bases). This CDR3 region has 15 residues. V was clipped by 7 bases and J by 0 bases, with 15 bases between them. Germline lookup yields CDR1 MNHEY and CDR2 SVGEGT. CDR3 amino acids: CASTRGGVLNTEAFF. The CDR3 coding sequence is TGTGCCAGCACCAGGGGCGGGGTGTTGAACACTGAAGCTTTCTTT.

The V gene is TRBV15, the J gene TRBJ1-2; the D gene is possibly TRBD1 (5 bases). The CDR3 runs to 14 residues. V lost 0 bases to trimming and J lost 5 bases, with 10 bases between them. The germline V gene encodes CDR1 LNHNV and CDR2 YYDKDF (reference sequence). The CDR3 DNA reads as TGTGCCACCAGCAGAGATTATGGGGGGTATGGCTACACCTTC. Protein: CATSRDYGGYGYTF.

This clonotype was counted at least ten times. This rearrangement joins TRBV29-1 to TRBJ1-5, with D possibly being TRBD1 (5 bases). The germline gives CDR1 SQVTM, CDR2 ANQGSEA. This CDR3 spans 12 amino acids. Trimming took 6 bases from V and 7 from J, leaving 13 bases between them. The CDR3 bases are TGCAGCGTCAGCGGGGGTGGCCAGCCCCAGCATTTT. Translated, it gives CSVSGGGQPQHF.

This clonotype was seen many times. The V gene is TRBV7-9, the J gene TRBJ2-7, with 7 positions matching TRBD1. The CDR3 contains 16 residues. Germline V CDR1 and CDR2: SEHNR, FQNEAQ (reference sequence). With V trimmed by 5 bases and J by 1 base, 11 bases remained unmatched. The CDR3 loop is CASSRRTGLVSYEQYF. The CDR3 region has the DNA TGTGCCAGCAGCCGTAGGACAGGATTGGTATCCTACGAGCAGTACTTC.

The chain has TRBV29-1 and TRBJ2-7, with 7 bases fitting TRBD1. Germline CDR1 is SQVTM and CDR2 is ANQGSEA. The trim removed 0 bases at V and 7 bases at J, leaving 9 bases unmatched. CDR3 length: 14 residues. The CDR3 region is CSVEDPRGPREQYF. The CDR3 DNA sequence: TGCAGCGTTGAAGACCCTAGGGGGCCTAGGGAGCAGTACTTC.

At least ten counts were recorded for this clonotype. This chain connects TRBV5-1 to TRBJ1-3; D ambiguous. V lost 4 bases and J lost 2, with 10 bases in between. CDR3 length equals 14 residues. Per the germline V gene, CDR1 is SGHRS and CDR2 is YFSETQ. The CDR3 region has the DNA TGCGCCAGCAGCCAGACGCTGGCTGGAAACACCATATATTTT. Its translation: CASSQTLAGNTIYF. Together with reference TRBV5-1 and TRBJ1-3, the CDR3 gives the full variable domain: KAGVTQTPRYLIKTRGQQVTLSCSPISGHRSVSWYQQTPGQGLQFLFEYFSETQRNKGNFPGRFSGRQFSNSRSEMNVSTLELGDSALYLCASSQTLAGNTIYFGEGSWLTVV.

This chain links TRBV12-3 or TRBV12-4 with TRBJ1-1; TRBD1 is a possible D gene (5 bases). V lost 2 bases to trimming and J lost 1 base, with 8 bases between them. CDR3 length: 14 residues. CDR3 sequence: CASSLLRGNTEAFF. CDR3 in DNA: TGTGCCAGCAGTTTATTAAGGGGGAACACTGAAGCTTTCTTT.

This sequence joins TRBV29-1 and TRBJ1-1, with 7 nucleotides matching TRBD1. Losses at the gene ends were 3 bases for V and 5 bases for J; bases not matched to a gene: 6. CDR1 SQVTM and CDR2 ANQGSEA come from the germline V gene. This CDR3 contains 13 residues. CDR3 DNA sequence: TGCAGCGTTGATAGGGGGCCGGGAACTGAAGCTTTCTTT. Translating it yields CSVDRGPGTEAFF.

V is TRBV29-1 and J is TRBJ2-1, with a tentative D call TRBD2 (7 bases). Germline V gives CDR1 SQVTM, CDR2 ANQGSEA. The CDR3 is 13 residues long. V dropped 6 bases and J dropped 8 bases, with 17 bases sitting between them. The CDR3 DNA sequence: TGCAGCGTGGGGGGGGCGAACGTTGATGAGCAGTTCTTC. Translated, it gives CSVGGANVDEQFF.

This clonotype was picked up a small number of times. J is TRBJ2-5 and V is TRBV7-2, with TRBD2 as a possible D gene (5 bases). Germline V gene sequence: CDR1 SGHTA, CDR2 FQGNSA. V was trimmed by 5 bases and J by 3 bases, leaving 10 bases between them. This CDR3 is built from 13 residues. The CDR3 nucleotides are TGTGCCAGCAGCCGTGACTACGAAGAGACCCAGTACTTC. Protein: CASSRDYEETQYF.

The chain combines TRBV9 with TRBJ2-2, with D uncertain. The CDR3 consists of 14 residues. Germline values: CDR1 SGDLS, CDR2 YYNGEE. The V and J ends lost 0 bases and 8 bases respectively, with 11 bases between them. The CDR3 sequence: CASSVELSRGELFF. CDR3 sequence (DNA): TGTGCCAGCAGCGTAGAGCTCTCCCGGGGGGAGCTGTTTTTT.

This clonotype has ten or more counts. The chain combines TRBV6-6 with TRBJ1-1, with 9 bases fitting TRBD1. CDR3 length equals 12 residues. The germline CDR1 and CDR2 sequences are MNHNY and SVGAGI (reference sequence). V was clipped by 6 bases and J by 10 bases; unmatched bases: 6. The CDR3 here is CASSQDRGAAFF. The DNA for the CDR3 is TGTGCCAGCAGCCAAGACAGGGGGGCAGCTTTCTTT.